A selection of T cell receptor beta chains follows, all from one sample in a study of regulatory T cells in long-lasting Graves disease. MiXCR, run by TCRdb on the multiplex PCR reads, gives a single entry per CDR3 protein. The sample holds approximately 360,000 distinct CDR3 sequences, roughly 25% seen once. The sample here was peripheral blood mononuclear cells (PBMCs), taken when the disease was refractory, from a patient treated with antithyroid drugs. The receptors come from a woman in her 40s with Graves disease. The CDR3 runs from the conserved cysteine through the conserved F or W. The order of the fields is J gene, V gene, clone size, D gene, CDR3 protein, CDR3 DNA. A D gene is named only where the DNA matches it firmly. A row's size may be missing; if present it is once, few, many or a size class.

j_call: TRBJ2-2; v_call: TRBV20-1; clone_size: few; d_call: -; cdr3_aa: CSARDLTRDTGELFF; cdr3_nt: TGCAGTGCTAGGGACCTTACTAGGGACACCGGGGAGCTGTTTTTT
j_call: TRBJ1-1; v_call: TRBV14; clone_size: -; d_call: -; cdr3_aa: CASSGEGSAEAFF; cdr3_nt: TGTGCCAGCAGCGGGGAAGGGAGCGCTGAAGCTTTCTTT
j_call: TRBJ2-5; v_call: TRBV20-1; clone_size: many; d_call: -; cdr3_aa: CSANGGEGMETQYF; cdr3_nt: TGCAGTGCTAACGGGGGAGAGGGAATGGAGACCCAGTACTTC
j_call: TRBJ1-5; v_call: TRBV24-1; clone_size: few; d_call: -; cdr3_aa: CATSGRGYNQPQHF; cdr3_nt: TGTGCCACCAGTGGGAGGGGCTACAATCAGCCCCAGCATTTT
j_call: TRBJ2-3; v_call: TRBV7-8; clone_size: few; d_call: -; cdr3_aa: CASSSIRVGTDTQYF; cdr3_nt: TGTGCCAGCAGCTCAATCAGGGTGGGCACAGATACGCAGTATTTT
j_call: TRBJ1-2; v_call: TRBV28; clone_size: -; d_call: -; cdr3_aa: CASSTAAYGYTF; cdr3_nt: TGTGCCAGCAGCACGGCCGCCTATGGCTACACCTTC
j_call: TRBJ1-2; v_call: TRBV28; clone_size: many; d_call: -; cdr3_aa: CASSSGGSDNYGYTF; cdr3_nt: TGTGCCAGCAGCTCCGGGGGTTCGGATAACTATGGCTACACCTTC
j_call: TRBJ2-2; v_call: TRBV28; clone_size: many; d_call: TRBD2; cdr3_aa: CASSLSLSGRVTGELFF; cdr3_nt: TGTGCCAGCAGTTTGAGTCTTAGCGGGAGAGTAACCGGGGAGCTGTTTTTT
j_call: TRBJ2-7; v_call: TRBV6-1; clone_size: few; d_call: -; cdr3_aa: CAGVQGERPRYF; cdr3_nt: TGTGCAGGAGTACAAGGAGAAAGGCCGCGGTACTTC
j_call: TRBJ2-2; v_call: TRBV27; clone_size: many; d_call: -; cdr3_aa: CASRKLDSGELFF; cdr3_nt: TGTGCCAGCAGAAAGCTGGATTCCGGGGAGCTGTTTTTT
j_call: TRBJ1-2; v_call: TRBV6-1; clone_size: few; d_call: -; cdr3_aa: CASSKRLGLTGYAF; cdr3_nt: TGTGCCAGCAGTAAAAGACTGGGGCTGACGGGCTACGCCTTC
j_call: TRBJ2-4; v_call: TRBV11-2; clone_size: many; d_call: TRBD2; cdr3_aa: CASSLNSGVLAKNIQYF; cdr3_nt: TGTGCCAGCAGCTTAAATAGCGGGGTCCTAGCCAAAAACATTCAGTACTTC
j_call: TRBJ2-3; v_call: TRBV28; clone_size: -; d_call: -; cdr3_aa: CASSFFGTKRDTQYF; cdr3_nt: TGTGCCAGCAGTTTTTTTGGGACAAAACGAGATACGCAGTATTTT
j_call: TRBJ2-4; v_call: TRBV2; clone_size: many; d_call: -; cdr3_aa: CASSEAGTLPRAKNIQYF; cdr3_nt: TGTGCCAGCAGTGAAGCGGGGACTCTCCCGCGAGCCAAAAACATTCAGTACTTC
j_call: TRBJ1-3; v_call: TRBV6-2/TRBV6-3; clone_size: -; d_call: -; cdr3_aa: CASSYSSGVGNTIYF; cdr3_nt: TGTGCCAGCAGTTACTCCTCGGGGGTCGGAAACACCATATATTTT
j_call: TRBJ2-3; v_call: TRBV2; clone_size: -; d_call: -; cdr3_aa: CASSKESGRVSTDTQYF; cdr3_nt: TGTGCCAGCAGCAAAGAATCGGGCAGGGTCAGCACAGATACGCAGTATTTT
j_call: TRBJ2-2; v_call: TRBV5-1; clone_size: -; d_call: -; cdr3_aa: CASSLVGSPNTGELFF; cdr3_nt: TGCGCCAGCAGCTTGGTGGGGTCACCGAACACCGGGGAGCTGTTTTTT